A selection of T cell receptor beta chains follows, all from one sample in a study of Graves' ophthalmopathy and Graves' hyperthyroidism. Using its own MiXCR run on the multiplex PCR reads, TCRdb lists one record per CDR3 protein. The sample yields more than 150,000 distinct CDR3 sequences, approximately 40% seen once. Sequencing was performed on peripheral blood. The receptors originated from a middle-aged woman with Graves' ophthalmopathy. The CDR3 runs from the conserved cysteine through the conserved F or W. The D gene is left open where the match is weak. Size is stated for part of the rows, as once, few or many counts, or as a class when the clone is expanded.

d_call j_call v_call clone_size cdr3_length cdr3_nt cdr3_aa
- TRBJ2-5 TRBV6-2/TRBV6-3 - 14 TGTGCCAGCACCTTACCCTCAGGGGAAGAGACCCAGTACTTC CASTLPSGEETQYF
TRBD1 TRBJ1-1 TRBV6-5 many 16 TGTGCCAGCAGACCTATCAGGGGGCTGTGGAACACTGAAGCTTTCTTT CASRPIRGLWNTEAFF
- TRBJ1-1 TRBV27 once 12 TGTGCCAGCAGTTCCCCGGGGTTGGGGGCTTTCTTT CASSSPGLGAFF
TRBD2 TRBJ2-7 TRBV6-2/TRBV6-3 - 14 TGTGCCAGCAGTAGACTAGCGGGATCCCACGAGCAGTACTTC CASSRLAGSHEQYF
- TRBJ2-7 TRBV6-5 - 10 TGTGCCAGCGGCTACTACGAGCAGTACTTC CASGYYEQYF
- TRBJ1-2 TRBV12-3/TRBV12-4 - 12 TGTGCCAGCAGCCGGACGGATATGGTCTACACCTTC CASSRTDMVYTF
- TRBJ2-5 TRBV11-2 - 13 TGTGCCAGCAGCTCGGACAGAAGAGGGACCCAGTACTTC CASSSDRRGTQYF
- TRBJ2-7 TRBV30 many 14 TGTGCCTGGAGTGCTACTCCAGGGAACTACGAGCAGTACTTC CAWSATPGNYEQYF
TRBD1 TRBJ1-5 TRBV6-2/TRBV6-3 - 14 TGTGCCAGCAGCCACAGGGGCAGCAATCAGCCCCAGCATTTT CASSHRGSNQPQHF
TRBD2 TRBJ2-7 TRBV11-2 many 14 TGTGCCAGCAGCTTACAGCGGGGGGCACACGAGCAGTACTTC CASSLQRGAHEQYF
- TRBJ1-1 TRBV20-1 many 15 TGCAGTGCTAGAGATTACGCAGGGATGAACACTGAAGCTTTCTTT CSARDYAGMNTEAFF
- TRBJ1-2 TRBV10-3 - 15 TGTGCCATCAGTGAGTCGACGGGATCTAACTATGGCTACACCTTC CAISESTGSNYGYTF
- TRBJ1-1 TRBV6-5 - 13 TGTGCCAGCAAGGATGAGCCGAACACTGAAGCTTTCTTT CASKDEPNTEAFF
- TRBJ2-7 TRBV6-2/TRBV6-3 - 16 TGTGCCAGCACCCTAGCCTCCACAGGGGGGGTTGGCGAGCAGTACTTC CASTLASTGGVGEQYF
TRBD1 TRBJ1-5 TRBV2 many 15 TGTGCCAGCAGCAAGACAGGGAGTAGCAATCAGCCCCAGCATTTT CASSKTGSSNQPQHF
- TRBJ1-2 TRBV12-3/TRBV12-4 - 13 TGTGCCAGCAGTTTGTCGCAGGCCTATGGCTACACCTTC CASSLSQAYGYTF
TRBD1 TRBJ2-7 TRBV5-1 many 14 TGCGCCAGCAGTCAACCGGGACAGATCTACGAGCAGTACTTC CASSQPGQIYEQYF
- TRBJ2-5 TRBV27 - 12 TGTGCCAGTTCAGGGCCCCTAGAGACCCAGTACTTC CASSGPLETQYF
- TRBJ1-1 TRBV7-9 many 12 TGTGCCAGCAGCTATATTAACACTGAAGCTTTCTTT CASSYINTEAFF
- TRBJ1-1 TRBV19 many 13 TGTGCCAGTAGTCGGGACGGAAACACTGAAGCTTTCTTT CASSRDGNTEAFF
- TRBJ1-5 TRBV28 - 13 TGTGCCAGCATTAGGTGGAGCAATCAGCCCCAGCATTTT CASIRWSNQPQHF
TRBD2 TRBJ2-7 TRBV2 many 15 TGTGCCAGCAGTGAAGCCGCTAGCGGCCCCTACGAGCAGTACTTC CASSEAASGPYEQYF
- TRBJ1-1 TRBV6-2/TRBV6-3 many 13 TGTGCCAGCAGGCCCGGACAGAACACTGAAGCTTTCTTT CASRPGQNTEAFF
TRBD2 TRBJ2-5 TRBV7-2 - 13 TGTGCCAGCGGGACTAGCCCTATTGGGACCCAGTACTTC CASGTSPIGTQYF
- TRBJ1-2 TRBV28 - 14 TGTGCCAGCAGTTTTGGCAGGGCGGGCTATGGCTACACCTTC CASSFGRAGYGYTF
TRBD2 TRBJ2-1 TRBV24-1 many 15 TGTGCCACCAGTGATCTAGCGGGAGGTTACAATGAGCAGTTCTTC CATSDLAGGYNEQFF
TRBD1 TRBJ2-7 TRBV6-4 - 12 TGCGCCAGCAGTGAAGGACAGGGGAAGCAGTACTTC CASSEGQGKQYF
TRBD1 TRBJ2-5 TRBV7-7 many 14 TGTGCTAGCAGCATCGGACAGGGGGAAGAGACCCAGTACTTC CASSIGQGEETQYF
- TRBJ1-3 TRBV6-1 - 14 TGTGCCAGCAGTGACCGACCCCGTTGGGACACCATATATTTT CASSDRPRWDTIYF
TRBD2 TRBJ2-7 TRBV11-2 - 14 TGTGCCAGCGAAAGACTAGCGGGGACATACGAGCAGTACTTC CASERLAGTYEQYF
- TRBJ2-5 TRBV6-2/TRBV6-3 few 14 TGTGCCAGCAGTTACGGGGGCTCCCGGAAGACCCAGTACTTC CASSYGGSRKTQYF
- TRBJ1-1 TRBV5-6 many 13 TGTGCCAGCAGCCCTCTCCAGAACACTGAAGCTTTCTTT CASSPLQNTEAFF
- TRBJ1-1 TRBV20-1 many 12 TGCAGTGCCCGACCTATGGTCGCTGAAGCTTTCTTT CSARPMVAEAFF
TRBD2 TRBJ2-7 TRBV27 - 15 TGTGCCAGCAGTTTCGGGTCTAGCGGAACCTACGAGCAGTACTTC CASSFGSSGTYEQYF
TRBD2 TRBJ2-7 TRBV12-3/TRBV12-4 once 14 TGTGCCAGCAGCTATAGCGGAGCGGGAAGAGCGCAGTACTTC CASSYSGAGRAQYF
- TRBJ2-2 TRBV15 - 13 TGTGCCACCAGCAGAGATCACGGCGGGGAGCTGTTTTTT CATSRDHGGELFF
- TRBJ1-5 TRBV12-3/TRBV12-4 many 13 TGTGCCAGCAGTGATGGGGACCACCAGCCCCAGCATTTT CASSDGDHQPQHF
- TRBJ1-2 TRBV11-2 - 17 TGTGCCAGCAGCTTTAGGGTGGGCCCCGGGGCGGAATATGGCTACACCTTC CASSFRVGPGAEYGYTF
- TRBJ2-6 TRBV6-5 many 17 TGTGCCAGCAGTTCCTGGCGGGGCCCCTCTGGGGCCAACGTCCTGACTTTC CASSSWRGPSGANVLTF
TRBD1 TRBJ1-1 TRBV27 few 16 TGTGCCAGCAGTCCCGGGACAGGGGGCGTTGGCACTGAAGCTTTCTTT CASSPGTGGVGTEAFF
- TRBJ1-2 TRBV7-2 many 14 TGTGCCAGCAGCTTAGGGGCCGACCTATATGGCTACACCTTC CASSLGADLYGYTF
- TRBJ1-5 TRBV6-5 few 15 TGTGCCAGCAGTTACTCCAGGGGCGGTAACCAGCCCCAGCATTTT CASSYSRGGNQPQHF
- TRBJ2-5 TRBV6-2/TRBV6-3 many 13 TGTGCCACCCGGATGGGTCCCCAAGAGACCCAGTACTTC CATRMGPQETQYF
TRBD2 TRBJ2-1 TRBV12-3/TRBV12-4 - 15 TGTGCCAGCTCCCCCCCCCCAGGGACTAGCTTAGAGCAGTTCTTC CASSPPPGTSLEQFF
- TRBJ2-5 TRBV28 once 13 TGTGCCAGCAGTTTCTTAGGGGTTTCGGCCCAGTACTTC CASSFLGVSAQYF
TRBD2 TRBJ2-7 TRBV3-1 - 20 TGTGCCAGCACCCAAGGAAGGGCCCTGCGGACTAGCGGGGCTAGCCACGAGCAGTACTTC CASTQGRALRTSGASHEQYF
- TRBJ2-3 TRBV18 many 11 TGTGCCAGCTCCGTTTACGATACGCAGTATTTT CASSVYDTQYF
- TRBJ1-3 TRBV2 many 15 TGTGCCAGCAGTGAAAGGGCGGGCTCTGGAAACACCATATATTTT CASSERAGSGNTIYF
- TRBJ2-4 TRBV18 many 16 TGTGCCAGCTCACCGACAGCAAACCTAGCCAAAAACATTCAGTACTTC CASSPTANLAKNIQYF